Listed below are T cell receptor beta chains from one sample, sequenced in a study of T cells in Graves' hyperthyroidism and ophthalmopathy. Via MiXCR, TCRdb re-called the multiplex PCR reads, giving one row per CDR3 protein. The sample lists roughly 510,000 distinct CDR3 sequences; 40% to 55% were seen once. The specimen was peripheral blood or thyroid tissue (not recorded which). These receptors were obtained from an adult woman with Graves' disease, either hyperthyroidism or ophthalmopathy (not recorded which). CDR3s include the opening cysteine and the closing phenylalanine or tryptophan. Fields, in order: J gene, CDR3 length, clone size, V gene, D gene, CDR3 DNA, CDR3 protein. The D gene is left open where the match is weak. For some rows the clone size is stated as once, few or many, or as a class when expanded; others skip it.

>TRBJ1-4|16|.|TRBV7-9|TRBD1
TGTGCCAGCAGCCCTAGGGACAGTGGGGTTGATGAAAAGCTGTTTTTT
CASSPRDSGVDEKLFF
>TRBJ2-7|18|few|TRBV20-1|TRBD2
TGCAGTGCTAGACTCCAATTAGATGGACTAGCGGGGGCCTACGAGCAGTACTTC
CSARLQLDGLAGAYEQYF
>TRBJ1-2|14|many|TRBV2|TRBD1
TGTGCCAGCAGTGCTGCTACAGGGGCCTATGGCTACACCTTC
CASSAATGAYGYTF
>TRBJ1-2|15|many|TRBV14|.
TGTGCCAGCAGCCTCGAAACCCACCTGGGTTATGGCTACACCTTC
CASSLETHLGYGYTF
>TRBJ2-2|14|many|TRBV10-3|TRBD2
TGTGCCGGAGCTAGCGGGATTGGGACCGGGGAGCTGTTTTTT
CAGASGIGTGELFF
>TRBJ2-5|15|.|TRBV29-1|.
TGCAGCGTTGAACATACTAGCACTTCCCAAGAGACCCAGTACTTC
CSVEHTSTSQETQYF
>TRBJ1-1|15|many|TRBV19|TRBD1
TGTGCCAGTAAAAGACAGGGGGCGGTGAACACTGAAGCTTTCTTT
CASKRQGAVNTEAFF
>TRBJ1-5|12|many|TRBV29-1|.
TGCAGCCCTGAGGACAGCAATCAGCCCCAGCATTTT
CSPEDSNQPQHF
>TRBJ1-1|15|.|TRBV15|.
TGTGCCACCAGCACCGTGGGGGTCGGGGGCACTGAAGCTTTCTTT
CATSTVGVGGTEAFF
>TRBJ2-7|14|.|TRBV28|TRBD1
TGTGCCATCACTAGGTGGGACAGGGTTTACGAGCAGTACTTC
CAITRWDRVYEQYF
>TRBJ1-1|12|many|TRBV25-1|.
TGTGCCAGCAGTGCCAGACAGGAACGAGCTTTCTTT
CASSARQERAFF